The clone carrying this T cell receptor beta chain was observed many times. The record originates from a study of Graves' ophthalmopathy and Graves' hyperthyroidism. The study amplified TCR beta CDR3 regions using RNA transcripts. Investigators did first-round RT-PCR with HTBI primers, then second-round multiplex PCR. Using its own MiXCR run on the multiplex PCR reads, TCRdb lists one record per CDR3 protein. The sample has 660,000 or so distinct CDR3 sequences; approximately 39% are singletons. The CDR3 runs to 15 residues. The V and J ends lost 4 bases and 1 base respectively, with 13 bases between them. Per the germline V gene, CDR1 is SGHTA and CDR2 is FQGNSA.

Sequencing used peripheral blood. The TCR originated in an adult man with Graves' ophthalmopathy. The V gene is TRBV7-2, the J gene TRBJ2-5; TRBD2 is a possible D gene (5 bases). The CDR3, as DNA: TGTGCCAGCAGCTGGAAAAACGGGGTCCAAGAGACCCAGTACTTC. It specifies CASSWKNGVQETQYF.